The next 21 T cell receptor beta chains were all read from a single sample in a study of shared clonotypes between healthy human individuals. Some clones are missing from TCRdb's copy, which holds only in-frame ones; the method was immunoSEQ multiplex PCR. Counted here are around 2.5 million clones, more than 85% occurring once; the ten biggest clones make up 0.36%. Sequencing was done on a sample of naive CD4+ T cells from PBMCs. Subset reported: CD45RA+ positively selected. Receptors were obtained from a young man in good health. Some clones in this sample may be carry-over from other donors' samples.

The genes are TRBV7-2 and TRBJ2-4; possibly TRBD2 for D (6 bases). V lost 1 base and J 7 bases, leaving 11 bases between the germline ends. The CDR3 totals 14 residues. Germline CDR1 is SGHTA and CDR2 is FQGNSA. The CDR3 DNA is TGTGCCAGCAGCTTAGAGGCTAGCGTCAACATTCAGTACTTC. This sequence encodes CASSLEASVNIQYF.

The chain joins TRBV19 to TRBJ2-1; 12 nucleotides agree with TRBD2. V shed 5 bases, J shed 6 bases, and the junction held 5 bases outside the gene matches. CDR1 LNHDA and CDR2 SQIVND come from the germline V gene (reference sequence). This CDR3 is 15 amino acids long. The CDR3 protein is CASSFLAGGGNEQFF. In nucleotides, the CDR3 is TGTGCCAGTAGTTTCCTAGCGGGAGGGGGCAATGAGCAGTTCTTC.

The DNA for the CDR3 is TGTGCCAGCAGCTTGGAACTAGCGGGATACAATGAGCAGTTCTTC. Amino acids: CASSLELAGYNEQFF. The chain recombines TRBV5-4 with TRBJ2-1; 10 bases match TRBD2. CDR3 length: 15 amino acids. Germline-derived CDR1 and CDR2 are SGHNT and YYREEE (reference sequence). The V gene end was trimmed by 0 bases and the J gene end by 4 bases; junction bases not matched to a gene: 1.

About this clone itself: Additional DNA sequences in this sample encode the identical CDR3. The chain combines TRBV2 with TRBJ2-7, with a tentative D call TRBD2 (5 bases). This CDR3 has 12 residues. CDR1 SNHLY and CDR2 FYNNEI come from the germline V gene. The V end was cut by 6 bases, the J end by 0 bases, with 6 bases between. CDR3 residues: CASSGDSYEQYF. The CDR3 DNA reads TGTGCCAGCAGCGGGGACTCCTACGAGCAGTACTTC.

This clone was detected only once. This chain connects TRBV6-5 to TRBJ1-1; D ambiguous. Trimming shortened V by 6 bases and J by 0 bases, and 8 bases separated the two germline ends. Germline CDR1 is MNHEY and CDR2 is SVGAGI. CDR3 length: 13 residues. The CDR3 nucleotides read TGTGCCAGCAGAAGGGTGGTGAACACTGAAGCTTTCTTT. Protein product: CASRRVVNTEAFF.

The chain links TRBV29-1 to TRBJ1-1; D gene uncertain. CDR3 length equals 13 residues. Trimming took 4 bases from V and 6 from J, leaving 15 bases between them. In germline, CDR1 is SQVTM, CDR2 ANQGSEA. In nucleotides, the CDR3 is TGCAGCGTTGGGGGAATCTATAGGGCTGAAGCTTTCTTT. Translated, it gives CSVGGIYRAEAFF.

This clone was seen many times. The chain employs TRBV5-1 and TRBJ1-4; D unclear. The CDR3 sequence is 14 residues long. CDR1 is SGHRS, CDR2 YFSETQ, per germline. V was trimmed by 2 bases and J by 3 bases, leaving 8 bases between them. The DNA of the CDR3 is TGCGCCAGCAGCTTAAGGGCGGCTAATGAAAAACTGTTTTTT. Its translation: CASSLRAANEKLFF.

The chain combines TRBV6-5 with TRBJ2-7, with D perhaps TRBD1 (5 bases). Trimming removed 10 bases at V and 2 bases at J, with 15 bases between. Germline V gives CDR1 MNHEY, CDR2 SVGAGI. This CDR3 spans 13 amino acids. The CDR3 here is CATREGVTYEQYF. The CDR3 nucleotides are TGTGCCACCCGTGAAGGGGTCACCTACGAGCAGTACTTC.

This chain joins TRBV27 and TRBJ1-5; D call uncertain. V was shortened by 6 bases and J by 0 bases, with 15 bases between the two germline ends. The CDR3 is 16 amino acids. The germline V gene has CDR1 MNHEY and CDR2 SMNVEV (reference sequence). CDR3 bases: TGTGCCAGCAGCCGTGCGACCTCTTATAGCAATCAGCCCCAGCATTTT. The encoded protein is CASSRATSYSNQPQHF.

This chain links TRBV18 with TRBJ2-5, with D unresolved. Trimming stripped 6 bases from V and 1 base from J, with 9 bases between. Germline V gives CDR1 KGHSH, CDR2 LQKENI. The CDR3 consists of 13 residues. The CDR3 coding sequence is TGTGCCAGCTCCCTCAAGACCCAAGAGACCCAGTACTTC. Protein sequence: CASSLKTQETQYF.

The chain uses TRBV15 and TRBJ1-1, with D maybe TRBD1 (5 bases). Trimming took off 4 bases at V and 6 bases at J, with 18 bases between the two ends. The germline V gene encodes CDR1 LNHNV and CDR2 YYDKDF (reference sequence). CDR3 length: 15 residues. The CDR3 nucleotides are TGTGCCACCAGCAAAGGGAGAGGCGGGACGGCTGAAGCTTTCTTT. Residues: CATSKGRGGTAEAFF.

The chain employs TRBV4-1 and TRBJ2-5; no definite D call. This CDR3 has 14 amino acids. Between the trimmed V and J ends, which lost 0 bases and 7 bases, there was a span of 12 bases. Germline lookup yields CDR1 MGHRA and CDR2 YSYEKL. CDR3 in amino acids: CASSQDGGLGTQYF. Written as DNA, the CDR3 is TGCGCCAGCAGCCAAGATGGTGGATTGGGGACCCAGTACTTC.

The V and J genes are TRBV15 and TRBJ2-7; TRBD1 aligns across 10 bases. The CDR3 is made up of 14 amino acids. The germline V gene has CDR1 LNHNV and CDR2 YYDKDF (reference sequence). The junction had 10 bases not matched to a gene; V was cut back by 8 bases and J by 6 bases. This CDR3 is CATGPDRGLGEQYF. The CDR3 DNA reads TGTGCCACCGGACCAGACAGGGGGCTCGGCGAGCAGTACTTC.

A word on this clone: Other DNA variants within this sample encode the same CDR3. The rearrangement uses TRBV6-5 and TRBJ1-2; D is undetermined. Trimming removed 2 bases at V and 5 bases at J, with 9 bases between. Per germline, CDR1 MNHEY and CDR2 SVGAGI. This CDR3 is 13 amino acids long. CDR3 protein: CASSYSGLYGYTF. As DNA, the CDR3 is TGTGCCAGCAGTTACAGTGGCTTATATGGCTACACCTTC.

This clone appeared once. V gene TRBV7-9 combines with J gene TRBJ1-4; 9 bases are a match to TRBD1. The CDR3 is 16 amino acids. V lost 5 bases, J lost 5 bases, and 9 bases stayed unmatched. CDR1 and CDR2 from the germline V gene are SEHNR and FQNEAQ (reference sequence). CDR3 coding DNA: TGTGCCAGCAGCCCGATGGGACAGGGATGGAATGAAAAACTGTTTTTT. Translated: CASSPMGQGWNEKLFF.

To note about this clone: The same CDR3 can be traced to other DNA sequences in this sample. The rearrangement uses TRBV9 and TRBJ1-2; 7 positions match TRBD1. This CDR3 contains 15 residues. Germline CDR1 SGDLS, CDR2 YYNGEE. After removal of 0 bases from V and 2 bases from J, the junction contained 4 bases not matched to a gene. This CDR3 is CASSVGGRGNYGYTF. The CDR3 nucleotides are TGTGCCAGCAGCGTAGGAGGCAGGGGGAACTATGGCTACACCTTC. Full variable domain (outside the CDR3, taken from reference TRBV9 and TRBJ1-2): DSGVTQTPKHLITATGQRVTLRCSPRSGDLSVYWYQQSLDQGLQFLIQYYNGEERAKGNILERFSAQQFPDLHSELNLSSLELGDSALYFCASSVGGRGNYGYTFGSGTRLTVV.

The DNA of the CDR3 is TGCGCCAGCACACTAGCGGGAAGGTTGGATACGCAGTATTTT. Encoded protein: CASTLAGRLDTQYF. This chain joins TRBV5-1 and TRBJ2-3; 10 bases map to TRBD2. With V trimmed by 6 bases and J by 6 bases, 7 bases remained unmatched. From germline, CDR1 is SGHRS and CDR2 YFSETQ. The CDR3 length is 14 residues.

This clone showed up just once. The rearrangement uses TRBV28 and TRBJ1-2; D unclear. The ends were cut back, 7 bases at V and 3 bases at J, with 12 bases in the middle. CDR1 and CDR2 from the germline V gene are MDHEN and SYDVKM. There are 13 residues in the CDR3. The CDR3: CASTHSRDYGYTF. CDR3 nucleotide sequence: TGTGCCAGCACCCACAGCCGGGACTATGGCTACACCTTC.

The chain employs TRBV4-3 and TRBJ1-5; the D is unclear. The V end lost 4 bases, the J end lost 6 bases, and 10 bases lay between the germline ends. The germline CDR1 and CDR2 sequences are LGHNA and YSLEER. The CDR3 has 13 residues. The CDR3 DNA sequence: TGCGCCAGCAGCCTCGACCTTTCTCAGCCCCAGCATTTT. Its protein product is CASSLDLSQPQHF.

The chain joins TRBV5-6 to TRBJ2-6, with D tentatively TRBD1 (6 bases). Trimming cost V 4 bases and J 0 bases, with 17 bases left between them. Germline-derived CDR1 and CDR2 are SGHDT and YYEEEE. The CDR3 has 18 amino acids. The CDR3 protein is CASSRRLGAFSGANVLTF. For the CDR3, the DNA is TGTGCCAGCAGCCGACGTCTGGGGGCGTTCTCTGGGGCCAACGTCCTGACTTTC.

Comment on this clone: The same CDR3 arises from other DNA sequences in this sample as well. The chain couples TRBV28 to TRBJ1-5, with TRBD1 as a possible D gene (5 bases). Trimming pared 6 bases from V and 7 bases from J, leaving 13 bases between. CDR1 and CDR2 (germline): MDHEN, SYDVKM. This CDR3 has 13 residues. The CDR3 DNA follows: TGTGCCAGCAGCCTGCCGGGGGGACAGCCCCAGCATTTT. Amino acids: CASSLPGGQPQHF.